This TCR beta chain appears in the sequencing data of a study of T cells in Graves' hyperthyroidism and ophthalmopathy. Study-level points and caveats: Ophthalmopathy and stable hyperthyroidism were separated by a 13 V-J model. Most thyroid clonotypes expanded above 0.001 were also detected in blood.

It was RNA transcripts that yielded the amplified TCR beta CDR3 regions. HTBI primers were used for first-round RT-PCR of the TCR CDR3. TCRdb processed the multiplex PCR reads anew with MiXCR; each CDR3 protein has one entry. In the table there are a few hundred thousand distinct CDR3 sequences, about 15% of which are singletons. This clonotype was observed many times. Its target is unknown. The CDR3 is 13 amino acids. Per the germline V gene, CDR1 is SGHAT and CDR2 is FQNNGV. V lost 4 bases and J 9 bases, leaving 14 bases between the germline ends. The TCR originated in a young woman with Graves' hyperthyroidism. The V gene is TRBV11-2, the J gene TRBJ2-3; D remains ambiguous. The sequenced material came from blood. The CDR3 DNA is TGTGCCAGCAGCTCAGTGACGATTGGCACGCAGTATTTT. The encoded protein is CASSSVTIGTQYF. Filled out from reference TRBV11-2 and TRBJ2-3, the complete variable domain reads EAGVAQSPRYKIIEKRQSVAFWCNPISGHATLYWYQQILGQGPKLLIQFQNNGVVDDSQLPKDRFSAERLKGVDSTLKIQPAKLEDSAVYLCASSSVTIGTQYFGPGTRLTVL.